This TCR beta chain appears in the sequencing data of a study of T cell responses to AZD1222 COVID-19 vaccine (dated by TCRdb to 2020 to 2023). Turning to the overall study: Because spike-specific TCR depth and breadth did not differ between the two schedules, AZD1222 recipients who got a second dose at roughly 4 weeks were pooled with those who got a second dose at roughly 12 weeks. TCR sequencing covered 233 trial participants: 207 given two doses of AZD1222 and about 26 given two doses of MenACWY control vaccine. Trial participants were enrolled into age subgroups of 18-55, 56-69 and 70-plus years, which contained approximately 150, 28 and 58 TCR-sequenced participants, respectively.

Of note for this clone: The antigen this receptor binds is unknown. It has no much larger one-base neighbor in the sample; base qualities were not kept.

Results the study describes overall, beyond this receptor: Conclusions about previously exposed vaccinees were limited because only five to seven AZD1222 recipients were SARS-CoV-2 seropositive at baseline. Spike-specific TCR breadth and depth rose significantly after two AZD1222 doses compared with day 0 and with MenACWY recipients. The 56-69-year group was small, and its depth increase did not reach significance, likely because of low power. Reportedly, almost half of the unique spike-specific TCRs recognized epitopes lying outside the regions that are mutated in the B.1.351 and B.1.1.7 variants. The vaccine-associated CD4 TCRs covered the entire spike protein, and the dominant responses fell in regions 160-218 and 743-854. Because no samples from the day 14 peak response were available, repertoires could be characterized only after the peak T cell response. Participants were mostly white British and included more females than males, and it was suggested by the authors that clonal diversity may have been underestimated.

What this sample's time point label stands for: baseline before first vaccination. The vaccinee samples were drawn from two UK trials, COV001 and COV002, one of which was a single-blind randomized controlled phase 2/3 trial testing AZD1222 (ChAdOx1 nCoV-19) in healthy adults. Trial participant PBMC samples were collected at day 0 and day 28 after the second dose for TCRbeta chain sequencing. The CDR3 regions of human TCRbeta chains were subjected to immunosequencing. The study's processing was this. TCRs in the repertoires were matched against a reference library of SARS-CoV-2-specific TCRs that had been generated with the MIRA antigen-specificity platform. Breadth was defined as the fraction of unique TCRs that were SARS-CoV-2-associated. Depth was defined as the fraction of total T cells that were SARS-CoV-2-associated. Using the MIRA data, each spike-specific TCR was assigned both to the spike region to which the TCR was reactive and to a CD4 or CD8 class. Log10-transformed breadth and depth values were compared by one-way ANOVA with Sidak's multiple comparisons tests. In its TCRdb copy, this immuneACCESS table keeps in-frame sequences only and misses some clones. Where compared with another copy, unresolved V genes explain less than half of these, and the others have no known cause. The DNA gave D and trimming, while V, J and clone size come from that table. This sample has around 200,000 clones in its table, and approximately 86% of those were observed once. The top ten clonotypes cover around 0.5% of the sample.

V lost 4 bases and J lost 0 bases; the stretch between them is 7 bases long. Sequences SQVTM (CDR1) and ANQGSEA (CDR2) are obtained from the germline V gene. There are 12 amino acids in the CDR3, from cysteine to phenylalanine inclusive. This entry keeps only the CDR3 DNA: 36 bases, framed from base 1. Sample: peripheral blood, taken on day 0 of AZD1222 vaccination. The chain links TRBV29-1 with TRBJ2-7, with TRBD2 as a weak D call on 5 bases. The TCR was taken from an adult in good health. The CDR3 reads CSVGRGSYEQYF. At the DNA level, the sequence is TGCAGCGTTGGTCGGGGCTCCTACGAGCAGTACTTC.